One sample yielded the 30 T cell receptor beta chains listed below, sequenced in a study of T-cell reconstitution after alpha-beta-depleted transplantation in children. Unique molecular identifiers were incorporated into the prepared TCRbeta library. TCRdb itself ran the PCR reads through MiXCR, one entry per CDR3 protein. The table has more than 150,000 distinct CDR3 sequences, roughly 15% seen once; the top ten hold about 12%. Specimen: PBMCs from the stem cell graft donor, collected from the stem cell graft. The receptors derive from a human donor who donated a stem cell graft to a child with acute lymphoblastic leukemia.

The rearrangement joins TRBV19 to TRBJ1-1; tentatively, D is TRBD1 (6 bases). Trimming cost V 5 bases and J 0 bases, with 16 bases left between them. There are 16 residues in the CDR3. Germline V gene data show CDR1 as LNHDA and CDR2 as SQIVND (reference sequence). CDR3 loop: CASSLETGTMNTEAFF. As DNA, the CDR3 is TGTGCCAGTAGTCTGGAGACAGGAACGATGAACACTGAAGCTTTCTTT.

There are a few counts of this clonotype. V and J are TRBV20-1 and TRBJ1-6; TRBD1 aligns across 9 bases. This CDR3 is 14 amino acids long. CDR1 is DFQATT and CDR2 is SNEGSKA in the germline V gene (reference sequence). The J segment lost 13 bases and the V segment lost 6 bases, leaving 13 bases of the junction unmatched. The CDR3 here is CSATQGAGLSPLHF. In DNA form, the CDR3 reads TGCAGTGCCACACAGGGGGCAGGACTATCGCCCCTCCACTTT.

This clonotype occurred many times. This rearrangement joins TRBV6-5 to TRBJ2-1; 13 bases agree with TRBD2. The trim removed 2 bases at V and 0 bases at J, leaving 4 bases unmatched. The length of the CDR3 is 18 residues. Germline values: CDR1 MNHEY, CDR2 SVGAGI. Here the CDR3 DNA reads TGTGCCAGCAGTTACCCGGGACTAGCGGGGAGCTCCTACAATGAGCAGTTCTTC. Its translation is CASSYPGLAGSSYNEQFF.

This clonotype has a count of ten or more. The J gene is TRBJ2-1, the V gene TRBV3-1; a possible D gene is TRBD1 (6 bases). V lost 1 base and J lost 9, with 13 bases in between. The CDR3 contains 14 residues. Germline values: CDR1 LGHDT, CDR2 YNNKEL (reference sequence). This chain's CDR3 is CASSQGGRPIEQFF. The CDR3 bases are TGTGCCAGCAGCCAAGGGGGGCGCCCCATTGAGCAGTTCTTC.

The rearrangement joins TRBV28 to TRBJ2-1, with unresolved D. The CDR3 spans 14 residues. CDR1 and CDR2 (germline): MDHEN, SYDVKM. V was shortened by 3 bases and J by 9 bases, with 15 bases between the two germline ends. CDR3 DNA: TGTGCCAGCAGTTTCGAAGGGCGAGGCGGTGAGCAGTTCTTC. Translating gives CASSFEGRGGEQFF.

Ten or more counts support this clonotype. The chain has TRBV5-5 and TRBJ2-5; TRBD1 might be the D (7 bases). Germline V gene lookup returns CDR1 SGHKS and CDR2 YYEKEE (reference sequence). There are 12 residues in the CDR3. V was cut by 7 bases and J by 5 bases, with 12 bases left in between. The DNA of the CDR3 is TGTGCCAGCGTTGCAGGGGGGGAGACCCAGTACTTC. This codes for CASVAGGETQYF.

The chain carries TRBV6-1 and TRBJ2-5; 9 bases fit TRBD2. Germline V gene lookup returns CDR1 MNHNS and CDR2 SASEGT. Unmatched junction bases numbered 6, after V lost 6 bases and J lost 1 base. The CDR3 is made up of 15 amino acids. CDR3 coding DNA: TGTGCCAGCAGAAGACTAGCGGATCCCCAAGAGACCCAGTACTTC. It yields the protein CASRRLADPQETQYF.

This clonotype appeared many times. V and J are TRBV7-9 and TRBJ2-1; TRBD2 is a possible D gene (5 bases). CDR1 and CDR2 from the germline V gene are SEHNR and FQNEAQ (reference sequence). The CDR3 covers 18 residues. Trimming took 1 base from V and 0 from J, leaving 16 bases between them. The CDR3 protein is CASSLGSRGWSSYNEQFF. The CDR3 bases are TGTGCCAGCAGCTTAGGGTCCCGAGGGTGGAGCTCCTACAATGAGCAGTTCTTC.

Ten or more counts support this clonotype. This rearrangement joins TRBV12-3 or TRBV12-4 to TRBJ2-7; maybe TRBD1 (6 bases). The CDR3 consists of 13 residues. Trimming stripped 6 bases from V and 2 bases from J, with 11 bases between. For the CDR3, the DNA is TGTGCCAGCAGCCGGACAGCCACCTACGAGCAGTACTTC. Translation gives CASSRTATYEQYF.

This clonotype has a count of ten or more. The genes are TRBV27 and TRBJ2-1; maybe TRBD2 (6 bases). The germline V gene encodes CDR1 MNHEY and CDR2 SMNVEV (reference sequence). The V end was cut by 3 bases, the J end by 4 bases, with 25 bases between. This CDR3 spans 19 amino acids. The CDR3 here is CASSFRPEAFRDFYNEQFF. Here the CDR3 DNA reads TGTGCCAGCAGTTTCCGACCCGAGGCCTTCCGGGACTTTTACAATGAGCAGTTCTTC.

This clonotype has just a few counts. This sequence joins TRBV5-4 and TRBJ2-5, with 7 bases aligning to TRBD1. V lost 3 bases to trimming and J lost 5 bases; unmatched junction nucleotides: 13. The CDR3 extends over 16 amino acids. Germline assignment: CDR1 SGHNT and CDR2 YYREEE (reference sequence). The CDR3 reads CASSWDRQGGRETQYF. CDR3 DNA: TGTGCCAGCAGCTGGGACCGCCAAGGGGGCCGGGAGACCCAGTACTTC.

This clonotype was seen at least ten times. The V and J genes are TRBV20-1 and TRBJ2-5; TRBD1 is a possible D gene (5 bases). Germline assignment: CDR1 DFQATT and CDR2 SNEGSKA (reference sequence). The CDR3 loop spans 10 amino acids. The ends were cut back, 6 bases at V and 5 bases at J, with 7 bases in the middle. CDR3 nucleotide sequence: TGCAGTGCAGGGGTCGAGACCCAGTACTTC. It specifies CSAGVETQYF.

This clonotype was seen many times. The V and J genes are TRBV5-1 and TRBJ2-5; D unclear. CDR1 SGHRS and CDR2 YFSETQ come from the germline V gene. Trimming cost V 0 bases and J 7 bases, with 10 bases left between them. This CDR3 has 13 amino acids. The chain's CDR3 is CASSLGASGTQYF. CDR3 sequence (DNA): TGCGCCAGCAGCTTGGGAGCTTCCGGGACCCAGTACTTC. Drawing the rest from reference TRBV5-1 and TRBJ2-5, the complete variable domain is KAGVTQTPRYLIKTRGQQVTLSCSPISGHRSVSWYQQTPGQGLQFLFEYFSETQRNKGNFPGRFSGRQFSNSRSEMNVSTLELGDSALYLCASSLGASGTQYFGPGTRLLVL.

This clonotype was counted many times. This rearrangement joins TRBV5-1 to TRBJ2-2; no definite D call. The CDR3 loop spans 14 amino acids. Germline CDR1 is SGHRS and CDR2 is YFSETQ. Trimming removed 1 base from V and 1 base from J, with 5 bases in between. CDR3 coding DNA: TGCGCCAGCAGCTTGCTCAGGAACACCGGGGAGCTGTTTTTT. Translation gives CASSLLRNTGELFF.

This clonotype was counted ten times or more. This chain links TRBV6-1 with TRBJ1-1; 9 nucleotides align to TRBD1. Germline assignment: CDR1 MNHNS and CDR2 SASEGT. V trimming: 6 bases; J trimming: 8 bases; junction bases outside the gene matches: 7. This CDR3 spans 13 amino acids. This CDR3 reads CASSITGGYEAFF. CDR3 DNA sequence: TGTGCCAGCAGCATAACAGGGGGCTACGAAGCTTTCTTT.

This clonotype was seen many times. The CDR3 nucleotides read TGTGCCAGCAGCCAAGGGCCGAACACCGGGGAGCTGTTTTTT. Residues: CASSQGPNTGELFF. The chain carries TRBV3-1 and TRBJ2-2; D is undetermined. Trimming took 1 base from V and 0 from J, leaving 3 bases between them. This CDR3 contains 14 residues. The germline CDR1 and CDR2 sequences are LGHDT and YNNKEL (reference sequence).

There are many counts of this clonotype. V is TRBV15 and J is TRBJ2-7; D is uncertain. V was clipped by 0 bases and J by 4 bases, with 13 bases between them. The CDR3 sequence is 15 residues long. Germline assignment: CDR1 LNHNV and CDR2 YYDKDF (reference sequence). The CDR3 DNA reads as TGTGCCACCAGCAGAGATCTCGCAGACCCTTACGAGCAGTACTTC. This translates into CATSRDLADPYEQYF.

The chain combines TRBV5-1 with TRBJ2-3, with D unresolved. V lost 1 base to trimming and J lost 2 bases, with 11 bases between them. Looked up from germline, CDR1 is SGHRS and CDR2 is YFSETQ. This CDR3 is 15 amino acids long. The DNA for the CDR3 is TGCGCCAGCAGCTTGACACCGGCCCACACAGATACGCAGTATTTT. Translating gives CASSLTPAHTDTQYF.

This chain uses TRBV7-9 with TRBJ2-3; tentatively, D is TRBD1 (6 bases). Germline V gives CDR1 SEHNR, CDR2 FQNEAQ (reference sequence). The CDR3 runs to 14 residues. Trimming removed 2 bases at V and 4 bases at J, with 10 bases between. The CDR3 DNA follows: TGTGCCAGCAGCTTATGGGGGCGCTCAGATACGCAGTATTTT. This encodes CASSLWGRSDTQYF.

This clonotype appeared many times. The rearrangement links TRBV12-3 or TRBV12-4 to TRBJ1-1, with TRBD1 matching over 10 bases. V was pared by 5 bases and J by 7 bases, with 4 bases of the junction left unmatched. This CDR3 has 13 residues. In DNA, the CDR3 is TGTGCCAGCAGTCCCGGGACAGGGGATGAAGCTTTCTTT. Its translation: CASSPGTGDEAFF.

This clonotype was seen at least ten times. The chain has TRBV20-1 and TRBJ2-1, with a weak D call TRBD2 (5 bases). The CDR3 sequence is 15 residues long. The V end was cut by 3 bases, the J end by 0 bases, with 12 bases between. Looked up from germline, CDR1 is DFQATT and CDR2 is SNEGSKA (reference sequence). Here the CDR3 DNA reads TGCAGTGCTAGCAAACTAGAAGGCTCCTACAATGAGCAGTTCTTC. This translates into CSASKLEGSYNEQFF.

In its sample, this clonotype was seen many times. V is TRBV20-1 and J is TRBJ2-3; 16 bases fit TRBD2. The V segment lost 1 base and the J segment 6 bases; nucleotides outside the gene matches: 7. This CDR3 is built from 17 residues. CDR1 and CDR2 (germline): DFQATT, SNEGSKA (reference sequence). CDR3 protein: CSARVPGLAGGLDTQYF. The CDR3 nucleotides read TGCAGTGCTAGAGTCCCGGGACTAGCGGGAGGGTTGGATACGCAGTATTTT.

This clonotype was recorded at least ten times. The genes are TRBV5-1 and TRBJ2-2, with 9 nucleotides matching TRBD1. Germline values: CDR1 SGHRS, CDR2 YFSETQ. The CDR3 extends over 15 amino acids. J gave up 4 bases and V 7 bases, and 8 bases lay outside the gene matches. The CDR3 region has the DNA TGCGCCAGCGAACAGGGGGCGCGTATCACCGGGGAGCTGTTTTTT. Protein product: CASEQGARITGELFF.

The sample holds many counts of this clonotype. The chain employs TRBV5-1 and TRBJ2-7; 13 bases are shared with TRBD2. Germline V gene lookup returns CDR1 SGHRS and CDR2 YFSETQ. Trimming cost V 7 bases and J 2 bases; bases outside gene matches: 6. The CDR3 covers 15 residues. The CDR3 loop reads CASREGLAGTYEQYF. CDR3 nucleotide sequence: TGCGCCAGCCGTGAGGGACTAGCGGGAACCTACGAGCAGTACTTC.

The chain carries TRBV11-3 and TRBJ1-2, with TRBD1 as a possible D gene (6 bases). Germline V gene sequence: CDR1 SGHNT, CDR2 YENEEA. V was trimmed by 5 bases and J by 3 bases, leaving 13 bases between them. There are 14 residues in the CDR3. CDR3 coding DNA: TGTGCCAGCAGCCCCCAAGGGGGGGACTATGGCTACACCTTC. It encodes CASSPQGGDYGYTF.

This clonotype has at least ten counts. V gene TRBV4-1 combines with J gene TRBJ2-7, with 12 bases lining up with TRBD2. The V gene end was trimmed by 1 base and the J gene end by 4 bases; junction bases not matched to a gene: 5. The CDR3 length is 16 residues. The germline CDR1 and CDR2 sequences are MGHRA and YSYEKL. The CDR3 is CASSQASTSGRYEQYF. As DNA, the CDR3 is TGCGCCAGCAGCCAAGCTAGCACTAGCGGGAGGTACGAGCAGTACTTC.

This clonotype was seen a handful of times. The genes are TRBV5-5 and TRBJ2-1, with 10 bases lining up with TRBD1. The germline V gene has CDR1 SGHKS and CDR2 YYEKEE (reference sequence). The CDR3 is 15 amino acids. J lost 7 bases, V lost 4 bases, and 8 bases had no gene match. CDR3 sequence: CASSPGQGIENEQFF. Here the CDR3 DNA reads TGTGCCAGCAGCCCGGGACAGGGGATAGAGAATGAGCAGTTCTTC.

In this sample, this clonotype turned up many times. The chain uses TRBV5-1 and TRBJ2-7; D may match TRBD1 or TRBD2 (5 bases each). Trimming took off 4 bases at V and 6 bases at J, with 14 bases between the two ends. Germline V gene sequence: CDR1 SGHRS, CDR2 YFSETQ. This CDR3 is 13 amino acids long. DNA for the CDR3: TGCGCCAGCAGCGGGACGGGATCGGGCGAGCAGTACTTC. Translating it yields CASSGTGSGEQYF.

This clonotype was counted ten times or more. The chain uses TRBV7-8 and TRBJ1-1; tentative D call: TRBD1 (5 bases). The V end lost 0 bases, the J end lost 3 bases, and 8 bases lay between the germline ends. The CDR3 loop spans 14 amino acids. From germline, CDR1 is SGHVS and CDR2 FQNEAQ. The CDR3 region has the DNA TGTGCCAGCAGCTTAGCTTTGGGGGACACTGAAGCTTTCTTT. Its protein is CASSLALGDTEAFF.

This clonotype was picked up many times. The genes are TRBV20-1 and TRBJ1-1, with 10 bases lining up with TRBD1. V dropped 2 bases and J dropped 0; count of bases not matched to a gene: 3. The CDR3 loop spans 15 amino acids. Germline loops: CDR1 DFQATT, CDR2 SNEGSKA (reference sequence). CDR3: CSARSGQGLNTEAFF. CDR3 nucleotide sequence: TGCAGTGCTAGATCGGGACAGGGGTTGAACACTGAAGCTTTCTTT.